The rows below give T cell receptor beta chains drawn from one sample of a study of control samples from healthy donors and cancer patients. TCRdb's table, derived via immunoSEQ multiplex PCR, lists solely in-frame clones and lacks some. The repertoire includes around 130,000 clones, nearly 90% of them detected once, and roughly 7.8% sits in the top ten. The material sequenced was PBMCs. Source of these receptors: a man between 45 and 60 years old with head and neck cancer. Each CDR3 is given with its conserved first and last residue. The D gene is left open where the match is weak. A row's size may be missing; if present it is once, few, many or a size class.

d_call,clone_size,v_call,j_call,cdr3_aa,cdr3_nt
.,.,TRBV6-5,TRBJ1-4,CASSPQWGSEKLFF,TGTGCCAGCTCTCCCCAGTGGGGGTCTGAAAAACTGTTTTTT
.,few,TRBV5-1,TRBJ2-1,CASSLVSGSSGYEQFF,TGCGCCAGCAGCTTGGTATCGGGGTCTTCAGGATATGAGCAGTTCTTC
.,.,TRBV6-5,TRBJ1-6,CASSHGLGVNSPLHF,TGTGCCAGCAGCCACGGACTTGGGGTTAATTCACCCCTCCACTTT
.,.,TRBV28,TRBJ1-4,CASTPSGGGFNEKLFF,TGTGCCAGCACCCCGAGTGGGGGAGGGTTTAATGAAAAACTGTTTTTT
.,.,TRBV7-6,TRBJ2-2,CASSLESAGELFF,TGTGCCAGCAGCTTAGAAAGCGCCGGGGAGCTGTTTTTT
.,.,TRBV28,TRBJ2-2,CASFRGGELFF,TGTGCCAGTTTCAGGGGCGGGGAGCTGTTTTTT
.,.,TRBV27,TRBJ2-7,CASTLYMGVTHEQYF,TGTGCCAGCACCTTATATATGGGAGTGACCCACGAGCAGTACTTC
.,many,TRBV19,TRBJ2-7,CASSISGGEAYEQYF,TGTGCCAGTAGTATATCCGGGGGCGAGGCCTACGAGCAGTACTTC
TRBD2,.,TRBV5-1,TRBJ2-2,CASRLTSGNTGELFF,TGCGCCAGCAGGCTCACTAGCGGAAACACCGGGGAGCTGTTTTTT
.,.,TRBV4-2,TRBJ2-1,CASSQAEGELRWYNEQFF,TGTGCCAGCAGCCAAGCAGAAGGCGAGCTTCGGTGGTACAATGAGCAGTTCTTC
TRBD1,.,TRBV24-1,TRBJ2-1,CATSDYTGVTEQFF,TGTGCCACCAGTGATTATACAGGGGTCACTGAGCAGTTCTTC
TRBD1,.,TRBV27,TRBJ2-7,CASSPRGLTYEQYF,TGTGCCAGCAGCCCCAGGGGGCTTACCTACGAGCAGTACTTC
.,once,TRBV28,TRBJ1-1,CASRARGAALEAFF,TGTGCCAGCAGAGCCCGAGGGGCCGCCCTTGAAGCTTTCTTT
.,.,TRBV5-1,TRBJ1-1,CASTLWGGLNSEAFF,TGCGCCAGCACCCTCTGGGGAGGTTTAAATAGTGAAGCTTTCTTT
.,.,TRBV7-2,TRBJ2-5,CASSLSSGGGQETQYF,TGTGCCAGCAGCTTGTCTAGCGGAGGGGGACAAGAGACCCAGTACTTC
.,.,TRBV18,TRBJ1-4,CASSQSGAATNEKLFF,TGTGCCAGCTCACAATCAGGGGCTGCAACTAATGAAAAACTGTTTTTT
TRBD2,.,TRBV18,TRBJ2-1,CASSPDLSGKYNEQFF,TGTGCCAGCTCACCAGACCTTAGCGGGAAATACAATGAGCAGTTCTTC
.,once,TRBV4-1,TRBJ2-1,CASSQELQTNEQFF,TGCGCCAGCAGCCAAGAATTACAGACCAATGAGCAGTTCTTC
.,.,TRBV9,TRBJ1-2,CASSVSPAAKINYGYTF,TGTGCCAGCAGCGTATCCCCGGCCGCGAAAATAAACTATGGCTACACCTTC
.,.,TRBV13,TRBJ2-2,CASSLAGNTGELFF,TGTGCCAGCAGCTTGGCGGGGAACACCGGGGAGCTGTTTTTT
.,once,TRBV5-8,TRBJ1-1,CASSGEGLWEAFF,TGTGCCAGCAGCGGGGAGGGCCTATGGGAAGCTTTCTTT
.,.,TRBV11-1,TRBJ2-1,CASSGDFNEQFF,TGTGCCAGCAGTGGGGACTTCAATGAGCAGTTCTTC
.,.,TRBV19,TRBJ1-5,CASSMGQFRKLPQHF,TGTGCCAGTAGTATGGGGCAGTTCAGAAAACTGCCCCAGCATTTT
.,.,TRBV2,TRBJ2-3,CASRTDVTDTQYF,TGTGCCAGCAGGACGGACGTCACAGATACGCAGTATTTT
.,.,TRBV7-9,TRBJ1-1,CASRWVGSTEAFF,TGTGCCAGCCGGTGGGTTGGGAGCACTGAAGCTTTCTTT
TRBD2,few,TRBV27,TRBJ2-1,CASYPAGTSGNNEQFF,TGTGCCAGTTATCCCGCCGGGACTAGCGGGAACAATGAGCAGTTCTTC
.,.,TRBV5-1,TRBJ1-6,CASSLDSPYNSPLHF,TGCGCCAGCAGCTTGGACAGCCCCTATAATTCACCCCTCCACTTT
TRBD2,.,TRBV6-5,TRBJ2-3,CASSRRERTDTQYF,TGTGCCAGTAGTCGGCGGGAGCGGACAGATACGCAGTATTTT
.,.,TRBV25-1,TRBJ1-4,CASSGPGSTNEKLFF,TGTGCCAGCAGTGGCCCGGGCTCAACTAATGAAAAACTGTTTTTT
.,.,TRBV10-3,TRBJ1-5,CAISVGDAEPQHF,TGTGCCATCAGTGTGGGGGACGCGGAGCCCCAGCATTTT
.,.,TRBV12-3/TRBV12-4,TRBJ1-1,CASSRRVAEAFF,TGTGCCAGCAGCCGGCGGGTCGCTGAAGCTTTCTTT
.,.,TRBV5-1,TRBJ2-3,CASSLGQDQDTQYF,TGCGCCAGCAGCTTGGGACAGGATCAAGATACGCAGTATTTT
.,.,TRBV7-3,TRBJ2-1,CASSPFGGSYNEQFF,TGTGCCAGCAGCCCTTTTGGGGGGTCCTACAATGAGCAGTTCTTC
.,.,TRBV15,TRBJ2-5,CATSSNRTVKETQYF,TGTGCCACCAGCAGTAATCGGACAGTGAAAGAGACCCAGTACTTC
.,.,TRBV28,TRBJ1-5,CASSFTGSNQPQHF,TGTGCCAGCAGTTTCACGGGAAGCAATCAGCCCCAGCATTTT
.,.,TRBV2,TRBJ2-7,CASSETAISYEQYF,TGTGCCAGCAGTGAAACAGCGATATCCTACGAGCAGTACTTC
TRBD1,.,TRBV6-6,TRBJ1-6,CASSSQFDRGNSPLHF,TGTGCCAGCAGTTCTCAATTTGACAGGGGCAATTCACCCCTCCACTTT
TRBD1,.,TRBV5-6,TRBJ1-2,CASSRGQGIINGYTF,TGTGCCAGCAGCCGAGGACAGGGAATAATCAATGGCTACACCTTC
TRBD2,.,TRBV27,TRBJ2-2,CASRRTSAGELFF,TGTGCCAGCAGACGGACTAGCGCCGGGGAGCTGTTTTTT
.,once,TRBV6-6,TRBJ2-1,CASSFSGPLPNEQFF,TGTGCCAGCAGCTTTTCCGGGCCCCTACCAAATGAGCAGTTCTTC
.,.,TRBV27,TRBJ2-7,CASSLTGISYEQYF,TGTGCCAGCAGTTTAACAGGAATCTCCTACGAGCAGTACTTC
TRBD2,.,TRBV5-6,TRBJ2-1,CASSPRGVYNEQFF,TGTGCCAGCAGCCCCCGGGGGGTCTACAATGAGCAGTTCTTC
.,once,TRBV2,TRBJ2-7,CAGHGNRGGEQYF,TGTGCCGGACACGGGAACAGGGGAGGCGAGCAGTACTTC
.,.,TRBV6-5,TRBJ1-1,CASSLWTENTEAFF,TGTGCCAGCAGCTTATGGACAGAGAACACTGAAGCTTTCTTT
TRBD1,.,TRBV6-6,TRBJ1-1,CASSYGTGKNTEAFF,TGTGCCAGCAGTTATGGGACAGGGAAGAACACTGAAGCTTTCTTT
TRBD2,.,TRBV19,TRBJ2-7,CASSIGTSAGLEQYF,TGTGCCAGTAGTATCGGGACTAGCGCAGGGCTCGAGCAGTACTTC
.,.,TRBV29-1,TRBJ2-1,CSVPGTRGWKSYNEQFF,TGCAGCGTCCCCGGTACTAGGGGTTGGAAGTCCTACAATGAGCAGTTCTTC
.,.,TRBV9,TRBJ1-1,CASSVTTGRLNTEAFF,TGTGCCAGCAGCGTAACAACAGGGCGGTTGAACACTGAAGCTTTCTTT
.,.,TRBV10-3,TRBJ1-3,CAISTSSGNTIYF,TGTGCCATCAGTACAAGCTCTGGAAACACCATATATTTT
.,.,TRBV6-5,TRBJ1-1,CASSPPGNTEAFF,TGTGCCAGTTCCCCCCCAGGGAACACTGAAGCTTTCTTT
TRBD1,.,TRBV6-5,TRBJ2-7,CASSRDSGYEQYF,TGTGCCAGCAGTAGGGACAGTGGTTACGAGCAGTACTTC
.,.,TRBV21-1,TRBJ1-2,CASSSSRNNYGYTF,TGTGCCAGCAGCTCGAGCCGAAATAACTATGGCTACACCTTC
.,once,TRBV7-2,TRBJ2-2,CASRWDPSTGELFF,TGTGCCAGCAGGTGGGACCCTAGCACCGGGGAGCTGTTTTTT
.,.,TRBV11-2,TRBJ2-3,CASSSLLDSGYF,TGTGCCAGCAGCTCTCTACTAGATTCGGGATATTTT